The rows below give T cell receptor beta chains drawn from one sample of a study of T cells of healthy individuals. One entry per CDR3 protein, called by TCRdb with MiXCR from the 5' RACE reads. The data hold about 96,000 distinct CDR3 sequences, with approximately 16% observed a single time. The receptors here all came from a human donor in good health. Both conserved end residues are part of each CDR3. D genes are given only for firm matches. Clone size, where shown, is once, few, many, or a class for clones that have expanded.

j_gene,abundance,d_gene,v_gene,CDR3nt,CDR3aa
TRBJ2-7,many,NA,TRBV6-6,TGTGCCAGCAGTTACACCCCGACACTTCATGGGTACGAGCAGTACTTC,CASSYTPTLHGYEQYF
TRBJ2-1,many,NA,TRBV9,TGTGCCAGCAGCGTAGAGCGCCCGAATGAGCAGTTCTTC,CASSVERPNEQFF
TRBJ2-5,NA,NA,TRBV20-1,TGCAGTGCTATCCCTCTACTGCCCTGGGGGGAGACCCAGTACTTC,CSAIPLLPWGETQYF
TRBJ2-7,few,TRBD2,TRBV5-4,TGTGCCAGCAGCGGCGGACTAGCGGACTCCTACGAGCAGTACTTC,CASSGGLADSYEQYF
TRBJ2-7,many,NA,TRBV19,TGTGCCAGTAGCAGATCGTGGGGGGTCTCCTACGAGCAGTACTTC,CASSRSWGVSYEQYF
TRBJ2-2,NA,NA,TRBV9,TGTGCCAGCAGCGCCAAAACGGGGACCGGGGAGCTGTTTTTT,CASSAKTGTGELFF
TRBJ1-1,NA,NA,TRBV5-1,TGCGCCAGCAGCTTGGGGGTCGTCGGCACTGAAGCTTTCTTT,CASSLGVVGTEAFF
TRBJ1-2,few,TRBD1,TRBV28,TGTGCCAGCACCATCAGGCAGGGGGCGGCCTATGGCTACACCTTC,CASTIRQGAAYGYTF
TRBJ1-1,NA,NA,TRBV4-1,TGCGCCAGCGGTTGGACGATGAACACTGAAGCTTTCTTT,CASGWTMNTEAFF
TRBJ1-2,NA,NA,TRBV7-6,TGTGCCAGCAGCTTAGACAGGGCAGAGGACTATGGCTACACCTTC,CASSLDRAEDYGYTF